The 23 T cell receptor beta chains below come from one sample, sequenced in a study of blood T cell repertoires in COVID-19 (dated by TCRdb to the early 2020s). The protocol used for the library was the immunoSEQ multiplex PCR assay. Not all clones reach the TCRdb copy of this immuneACCESS table, which keeps in-frame sequences only. Checked studies attribute under half of the gap to unresolved V genes and leave the rest unexplained. The table for this sample lists tens of thousands of clones; roughly three quarters of them were counted only once. The ten largest clones represent approximately 15% of the sample. Sequenced sample: peripheral blood. These receptor sequences come from a man between 60 and 75 years old with COVID-19, enrolled during active disease.

The chain combines TRBV7-7 with TRBJ2-4; TRBD1 aligns across 9 bases. The CDR3 runs 17 residues. Germline V lookup: CDR1 SSHAT, CDR2 FNYEAQ (reference sequence). The trim removed 2 bases at V and 4 bases at J, leaving 9 bases unmatched. The DNA of the CDR3 is TGTGCCAGCAGCTTAATCGTGACAGGGGGAGGTAAAAACATTCAGTACTTC. Its protein product is CASSLIVTGGGKNIQYF.

The V and J genes are TRBV7-9 and TRBJ2-7; tentatively, D is TRBD1 (6 bases). Trimming shortened V by 5 bases and J by 4 bases, and 12 bases separated the two germline ends. The CDR3 length is 13 residues. Germline V gives CDR1 SEHNR, CDR2 FQNEAQ (reference sequence). Written as DNA, the CDR3 is TGTGCCAGCAGCCGGACAGCCCGTTACGAGCAGTACTTC. Protein product: CASSRTARYEQYF.

This chain uses TRBV9 with TRBJ2-7, with 8 bases identical to TRBD1. The germline V gene encodes CDR1 SGDLS and CDR2 YYNGEE. The V and J ends lost 3 bases and 2 bases, in that order; junction bases with no gene match: 10. This CDR3 region has 16 residues. In DNA form, the CDR3 reads TGTGCCAGCAGCGCTGACTCCGGGACAGGAGCCTACGAGCAGTACTTC. Translation: CASSADSGTGAYEQYF.

The chain has TRBV29-1 and TRBJ1-1; 10 nucleotides agree with TRBD1. The CDR3 has 11 amino acids. The V gene's germline CDR1 is SQVTM and CDR2 ANQGSEA. The V gene end was trimmed by 7 bases and the J gene end by 6 bases; junction bases not matched to a gene: 2. The CDR3 here is CSAGTGAEAFF. The DNA of the CDR3 is TGCAGCGCCGGGACAGGGGCTGAAGCTTTCTTT.

This rearrangement joins TRBV5-6 to TRBJ2-1; the match to TRBD2 covers 7 bases. The trim removed 2 bases at V and 3 bases at J, leaving 14 bases unmatched. CDR3 length: 18 amino acids. Germline V gene sequence: CDR1 SGHDT, CDR2 YYEEEE. The CDR3 sequence: CASSLGQGGTGGYNEQFF. In DNA, the CDR3 is TGTGCCAGCAGCTTAGGGCAGGGCGGAACGGGAGGCTACAATGAGCAGTTCTTC.

There are a few counts of this clone. This sequence joins TRBV2 and TRBJ1-3; D might be TRBD1 (5 bases). Germline CDR1 SNHLY, CDR2 FYNNEI. This CDR3 is 17 amino acids long. Trimming took off 4 bases at V and 0 bases at J, with 16 bases between the two ends. The CDR3 loop is CASSGAGHYLSGNTIYF. The CDR3 DNA sequence: TGTGCCAGCAGTGGGGCAGGGCACTATCTCTCTGGAAACACCATATATTTT. The whole variable domain, remainder taken from reference TRBV2 and TRBJ1-3, is EPEVTQTPSHQVTQMGQEVILRCVPISNHLYFYWYRQILGQKVEFLVSFYNNEISEKSEIFDDQFSVERPDGSNFTLKIRSTKLEDSAMYFCASSGAGHYLSGNTIYFGEGSWLTVV.

The chain links TRBV14 to TRBJ2-5; tentative D call: TRBD2 (6 bases). There are 14 residues in the CDR3. Trimming pared 4 bases from V and 7 bases from J, leaving 16 bases between. Germline CDR1 is SGHDN and CDR2 is FVKESK. The CDR3 protein is CASSRSGTRGTQYF. CDR3 sequence (DNA): TGTGCCAGCAGCCGGTCCGGGACGCGGGGGACCCAGTACTTC.

V and J are TRBV10-3 and TRBJ2-1; perhaps TRBD2 as D (6 bases). The V gene's germline CDR1 is ENHRY and CDR2 SYGVKD. The CDR3 covers 16 residues. The germline V and J ends were trimmed by 2 bases and 1 base, with 12 bases remaining between them. CDR3 loop: CAISETAGPSYNEQFF. The DNA for the CDR3 is TGTGCCATCAGTGAGACGGCGGGGCCATCCTACAATGAGCAGTTCTTC.

The chain is built from TRBV27 and TRBJ2-7; unclear D gene. CDR1 and CDR2 from the germline V gene are MNHEY and SMNVEV (reference sequence). V was clipped by 4 bases and J by 5 bases, with 21 bases between them. The CDR3 totals 16 residues. CDR3 DNA sequence: TGTGCCAGCAGTTCCCTCCTAGTCCCCCTCTCTCACGAGCAGTACTTC. Translating gives CASSSLLVPLSHEQYF.

The rearrangement links TRBV11-3 to TRBJ2-1, with 8 nucleotides matching TRBD1. Germline loops: CDR1 SGHNT, CDR2 YENEEA. The CDR3 is 18 amino acids. The trim removed 5 bases at V and 9 bases at J, leaving 21 bases unmatched. For the CDR3, the DNA is TGTGCCAGCAGCCCGGGACAGGCTTCCCGGTTTTTGGCGGGTGAGCAGTTCTTC. Translating it yields CASSPGQASRFLAGEQFF. Based on the CDR3 plus reference TRBV11-3 and TRBJ2-1, the full variable domain is EAGVVQSPRYKIIEKKQPVAFWCNPISGHNTLYWYLQNLGQGPELLIRYENEEAVDDSQLPKDRFSAERLKGVDSTLKIQPAELGDSAVYLCASSPGQASRFLAGEQFFGPGTRLTVL.

This chain links TRBV29-1 with TRBJ2-7; 7 nucleotides align to TRBD2. The CDR3 contains 11 residues. Germline trimming cut 6 bases from V and 4 bases from J; bases unmatched to any gene: 3. Germline assignment: CDR1 SQVTM and CDR2 ANQGSEA. This CDR3 is CSVPGGYEQYF. CDR3 sequence (DNA): TGCAGCGTCCCCGGGGGGTACGAGCAGTACTTC.

The J gene is TRBJ2-1, the V gene TRBV28; 9 bases align to TRBD1. Germline V gene lookup returns CDR1 MDHEN and CDR2 SYDVKM. V was clipped by 6 bases and J by 4 bases; unmatched bases: 7. There are 15 residues in the CDR3. CDR3 sequence reads: CASRTPGTGYNEQFF. As DNA, the CDR3 is TGTGCCAGCAGGACCCCAGGGACAGGGTACAATGAGCAGTTCTTC.

This clone was seen only a few times. This chain uses TRBV2 with TRBJ2-2; perhaps TRBD1 as D (5 bases). The germline gives CDR1 SNHLY, CDR2 FYNNEI. Trimming left V 4 bases short and J 4 bases short, with 7 bases between. The CDR3 sequence is 13 residues long. The CDR3 sequence is CASSVQVTGELFF. In DNA form, the CDR3 reads TGTGCCAGCAGTGTACAGGTCACCGGGGAGCTGTTTTTT.

The rearrangement links TRBV28 to TRBJ2-7; weak D call: TRBD2 (6 bases). V was shortened by 4 bases and J by 2 bases, with 12 bases between the two germline ends. The CDR3 is made up of 14 amino acids. CDR1 and CDR2 (germline): MDHEN, SYDVKM. Here the CDR3 reads CASSSPGETYEQYF. In DNA form, the CDR3 reads TGTGCCAGCAGTTCCCCGGGAGAAACCTACGAGCAGTACTTC.

This rearrangement joins TRBV10-3 to TRBJ2-7, with D perhaps matching TRBD2 (5 bases). V was pared by 5 bases and J by 6 bases, with 5 bases between. The CDR3 consists of 10 residues. Germline lookup yields CDR1 ENHRY and CDR2 SYGVKD. CDR3 amino acids: CAISSGEQYF. CDR3 DNA sequence: TGTGCCATCAGTAGCGGCGAGCAGTACTTC.

This chain links TRBV7-6 with TRBJ2-2, with 7 bases lining up with TRBD2. Losses at the gene ends were 5 bases for V and 3 bases for J; bases not matched to a gene: 9. Germline CDR1 SGHVS, CDR2 FNYEAQ. CDR3 length: 16 residues. CDR3 region: CASSARPSGDTGELFF. The DNA of the CDR3 is TGTGCCAGCAGCGCCCGGCCGAGCGGGGACACCGGGGAGCTGTTTTTT.

This chain connects TRBV28 to TRBJ1-4, with D perhaps matching TRBD1 (5 bases). Germline CDR1 is MDHEN and CDR2 is SYDVKM. The length of the CDR3 is 13 residues. V was clipped by 5 bases and J by 13 bases, with 17 bases between them. CDR3 sequence (DNA): TGTGCCAGCAGTCCCCCACAGGTAGTGGGACTGTTTTTT. It encodes CASSPPQVVGLFF.

The chain recombines TRBV9 with TRBJ2-2; D perhaps matches TRBD1 (6 bases). CDR1 and CDR2 from the germline V gene are SGDLS and YYNGEE. The CDR3 contains 15 residues. Deletions cut 3 bases from V and 2 bases from J, with 11 bases between. CDR3 nucleotide sequence: TGTGCCAGCAGCGCCCGGGACACAAACACCGGGGAGCTGTTTTTT. This sequence encodes CASSARDTNTGELFF.

V is TRBV5-1 and J is TRBJ1-3; 9 bases align to TRBD1. This CDR3 is built from 15 residues. CDR1 and CDR2 (germline): SGHRS, YFSETQ. The V gene end was trimmed by 3 bases and the J gene end by 2 bases; junction bases not matched to a gene: 3. CDR3 sequence reads: CASSSQGAAGNTIYF. In DNA form, the CDR3 reads TGCGCCAGCAGCTCACAGGGGGCAGCTGGAAACACCATATATTTT.

This chain connects TRBV7-2 to TRBJ2-3, with D perhaps matching TRBD2 (6 bases). The V end was cut by 4 bases, the J end by 4 bases, with 9 bases between. The germline CDR1 and CDR2 sequences are SGHTA and FQGNSA. The CDR3 has 13 residues. This CDR3 is CASSSQRADTQYF. As DNA, the CDR3 is TGTGCCAGCAGCTCCCAGCGGGCAGATACGCAGTATTTT.

Only a few counts were recorded for this clone. The chain joins TRBV6-1 to TRBJ2-1, with D maybe TRBD2 (7 bases). Trimming removed 1 base at V and 1 base at J, with 11 bases between. The CDR3 is 16 amino acids. Germline V gives CDR1 MNHNS, CDR2 SASEGT. CDR3 DNA sequence: TGTGCCAGCAGTGAAGGCAGGGGAGGGTCCTACAATGAGCAGTTCTTC. Its translation: CASSEGRGGSYNEQFF.

This rearrangement joins TRBV5-6 to TRBJ2-2; D is possibly TRBD1 (7 bases). The CDR3 consists of 16 residues. The V gene lost 1 base and the J gene lost 1 base, with 11 bases spanning the gap. Germline V gene sequence: CDR1 SGHDT, CDR2 YYEEEE. For the CDR3, the DNA is TGTGCCAGCAGCTTGTGGCAGGGGGGGAACACCGGGGAGCTGTTTTTT. This encodes CASSLWQGGNTGELFF.

CDR3: CASSQDWAAEDTQYF. CDR3 DNA: TGTGCCAGCAGCCAAGATTGGGCAGCGGAAGATACGCAGTATTTT. J is TRBJ2-3 and V is TRBV4-2; TRBD2 might be the D (5 bases). Germline V gene lookup returns CDR1 LGHNA and CDR2 YNFKEQ. The CDR3 extends over 15 amino acids. V was trimmed by 0 bases and J by 5 bases, leaving 12 bases between them.